A selection of T cell receptor beta chains follows, all from one sample in a study of T cell responses to AZD1222 COVID-19 vaccine. TCRdb's table, derived via immunoSEQ multiplex PCR, lists solely in-frame clones and lacks some. This sample has under 100,000 clones, with approximately 83% found just once. The sample was peripheral blood, taken 28 days after the second AZD1222 dose. Receptor source: an adult who received the AZD1222 COVID-19 vaccine. CDR3s include the opening cysteine and the closing phenylalanine or tryptophan. Each record gives: clone size, J gene, V gene, D gene, CDR3 DNA, CDR3 protein. A D gene is named only where the DNA matches it firmly. Where a row states a size, it is once, few, many or the class of an expanded clone; other rows omit it.

>.|TRBJ2-1|TRBV12-5|TRBD2
TGTGCTAGTGGTTTGGCCTCCTGGCGGGAGGGCAAAAATGAGCAGTTCTTC
CASGLASWREGKNEQFF
>.|TRBJ1-3|TRBV19|TRBD1
TGTGCCAGTAGCGGGAGGGACAGGGGGCTTGGAAACACCATATATTTT
CASSGRDRGLGNTIYF
>.|TRBJ1-1|TRBV7-6|TRBD1
TGTGCCAGCAGCCATAAAGGGGGCGGTGAAGCTTTCTTT
CASSHKGGGEAFF
>.|TRBJ1-6|TRBV7-2|.
TGTGCCAGCAGCTTAGGAGGGACAATGCGTTCACCCCTCCACTTT
CASSLGGTMRSPLHF
>once|TRBJ2-5|TRBV18|TRBD1
TGTGCCAGCTCACCACGGGACAGCCAAGAGACCCAGTACTTC
CASSPRDSQETQYF
>.|TRBJ2-3|TRBV19|TRBD2
TGTGCCAGTACCGAGACTAGCGGGGGGGCCGGAGATACGCAGTATTTT
CASTETSGGAGDTQYF
>once|TRBJ2-7|TRBV7-7|TRBD1
TGTGCTAGCAGTCCACAGGGGGCCACCTACGAGCAGTACTTC
CASSPQGATYEQYF
>few|TRBJ2-7|TRBV28|.
TGTGCCAGCAGTTTTTTTTCTAGCAGGTTGGGTGAGCAGTACTTC
CASSFFSSRLGEQYF
>.|TRBJ2-7|TRBV28|TRBD2
TGTGCCAGCAGTGCCCAGACTAGCGGGAGTCACGAGCAGTACTTC
CASSAQTSGSHEQYF
>few|TRBJ1-1|TRBV5-1|.
TGCGCCAGCAGCTTGGTTGGGGCGGGGAACACTGAAGCTTTCTTT
CASSLVGAGNTEAFF
>.|TRBJ2-3|TRBV11-3|.
TGTGCCAGCAGCAACCACCGCGCTTCCATTACGCAGTATTTT
CASSNHRASITQYF
>few|TRBJ1-3|TRBV10-3|.
TGTGCCATCAGTGCCAGGGGCTCTGGAAACACCATATATTTT
CAISARGSGNTIYF
>.|TRBJ1-1|TRBV7-2|.
TGTGCCAGCATCCCACGGGGTATGGGCACTGAAGCTTTCTTT
CASIPRGMGTEAFF
>.|TRBJ2-1|TRBV19|TRBD1
TGTGCCAGTACCAGGGACAGGGAGAACAATGAGCAGTTCTTC
CASTRDRENNEQFF
>.|TRBJ1-3|TRBV7-9|.
TGTGCCAGCAGCTTAGCCGGCCGGGTTCGGTCCCTTAACACCATATATTTT
CASSLAGRVRSLNTIYF
>.|TRBJ2-1|TRBV9|.
TGTGCCAGCAGCAGGTGGGGGCTGGATGAGCAGTTCTTC
CASSRWGLDEQFF
>.|TRBJ1-1|TRBV10-3|TRBD1
TGTGCCATCAGTGAAGGGGGACAGGCATACACTGAAGCTTTCTTT
CAISEGGQAYTEAFF
>.|TRBJ1-5|TRBV27|.
TGTGCCAGCCCCTACAGTAACAATCAGCCCCAGCATTTT
CASPYSNNQPQHF
>.|TRBJ1-1|TRBV11-3|.
TGTGCCAGCAGCCGGGAGGAGGCCCGTGAAGCTTTCTTT
CASSREEAREAFF
>once|TRBJ2-1|TRBV15|.
TGTGCCACCAGCAGAGATTCATTGACTACCAATGAGCAGTTCTTC
CATSRDSLTTNEQFF
>.|TRBJ1-3|TRBV4-3|.
TGCGCCAGCAGCCAAGATTTTACTCTCTCTGGAAACACCATATATTTT
CASSQDFTLSGNTIYF
>.|TRBJ2-1|TRBV11-3|TRBD2
TGTGCCAGCAGCCCCCGGGGGGTTAGCTCCTACAATGAGCAGTTCTTC
CASSPRGVSSYNEQFF
>.|TRBJ1-2|TRBV7-2|.
TGTGCCAGCAGCAGTAGCCCCCGACAGTTATATGGCTACACCTTC
CASSSSPRQLYGYTF
>.|TRBJ2-1|TRBV12-5|.
TGTGCTAGTGGTTTCAACCATGAGCAGTTCTTC
CASGFNHEQFF
>once|TRBJ1-3|TRBV7-2|.
TGTGCCAGCAGCTTGACACCTACCTCTGGAAACACCATATATTTT
CASSLTPTSGNTIYF
>.|TRBJ1-2|TRBV24-1|.
TGTGCCACCGGAACGCGGTCTGGCTATGGCTACACCTTC
CATGTRSGYGYTF
>.|TRBJ2-7|TRBV5-4|TRBD1
TGTGCCAGCAGCTTGGGACAGGGAAGACCCCCCGAGCAGTACTTC
CASSLGQGRPPEQYF
>few|TRBJ1-1|TRBV6-2/TRBV6-3|.
TGTGCCAGCAGTGTTGTGGCAGGGGCTGAAGCTTTCTTT
CASSVVAGAEAFF
>.|TRBJ1-2|TRBV18|.
TGTGCCAGCTCACCACCGATTATCTCCCGAGCCTCCTATGGCTACACCTTC
CASSPPIISRASYGYTF
>.|TRBJ2-1|TRBV9|TRBD2
TGTGCCAGCAGCGTGAGCGGGAGCGGTTACAATGAGCAGTTCTTC
CASSVSGSGYNEQFF
>.|TRBJ2-1|TRBV7-3|TRBD2
TGTGCCAGCAGCTTCGGACTAGGCCCTTACAATGAGCAGTTCTTC
CASSFGLGPYNEQFF
>.|TRBJ1-1|TRBV18|.
TGTGCCAGCTCACCACTCGCCTCGGCTGAAGCTTTCTTT
CASSPLASAEAFF
>.|TRBJ1-5|TRBV3-1/TRBV3-2|.
TGTGCCAGCAGCCATCCGGGCAATCAGCCCCAGCATTTT
CASSHPGNQPQHF
>.|TRBJ2-1|TRBV18|.
TGTGCCAGCTCACCTCAGCTAAGTGAGCAGTTCTTC
CASSPQLSEQFF
>.|TRBJ1-1|TRBV29-1|.
TGCAGCACTACTTTCGGTCCAATGGTAACTGAAGCTTTCTTT
CSTTFGPMVTEAFF
>.|TRBJ2-3|TRBV24-1|TRBD1
TGTGCCACCAGTGACCGGGGACAGACCCGCACAGATACGCAGTATTTT
CATSDRGQTRTDTQYF
>.|TRBJ1-5|TRBV30|.
TGTGCCGCCGAGGGGCGCCTCAATCAGCCCCAGCATTTT
CAAEGRLNQPQHF
>.|TRBJ2-1|TRBV24-1|.
TGTGCCACCAGTGAGCCACCGGGACTTAACAATGAGCAGTTCTTC
CATSEPPGLNNEQFF
>.|TRBJ1-1|TRBV18|.
TGTGCCAGCTCACCCTTTGCAGAGAACACTGAAGCTTTCTTT
CASSPFAENTEAFF
>.|TRBJ1-4|TRBV9|TRBD1
TGTGCCAGCAGCCCAAGGACAGGGGGCGCCGAAAAACTGTTTTTT
CASSPRTGGAEKLFF
>.|TRBJ1-5|TRBV10-3|.
TGTGCCATCAGTGAGTCAGGGAGCAATCAGCCCCAGCATTTT
CAISESGSNQPQHF
>.|TRBJ2-1|TRBV28|TRBD2
TGTGCCAGCAGTCCCCGGACTAGCCAGGGTCCTGAGCAGTTCTTC
CASSPRTSQGPEQFF
>.|TRBJ2-2|TRBV9|.
TGTGCCAGCAGCGAACGGGCCGAGCGTACGGAGCTGTTTTTT
CASSERAERTELFF
>many|TRBJ2-3|TRBV4-3|TRBD2
TGCGCCAGCAGCCAAGATATCGGGGGGAGGGTCCACACAGATACGCAGTATTTT
CASSQDIGGRVHTDTQYF
>.|TRBJ1-1|TRBV5-1|.
TGCGCCAGCAGCGTAGACTTCCCGAACACTGAAGCTTTCTTT
CASSVDFPNTEAFF
>.|TRBJ2-6|TRBV3-1/TRBV3-2|TRBD1
TGTGCCAGCAGCCAAGATGGGCAGGGGGCCGCCGGGGCCAACGTCCTGACTTTC
CASSQDGQGAAGANVLTF
>.|TRBJ1-6|TRBV3-1/TRBV3-2|.
TGTGCCAGCAGCCCCCAAGGAAGCAGCTATAATTCACCCCTCCACTTT
CASSPQGSSYNSPLHF
>.|TRBJ2-3|TRBV7-2|.
TGTGCCAGCAGCTTAGAACCAGGCGTGGAGCAGTATTTT
CASSLEPGVEQYF
>.|TRBJ1-5|TRBV5-4|TRBD1
TGTGCCAGCAGCTTGGGGGGGACAGGGGGCGGTCATCAGCCCCAGCATTTT
CASSLGGTGGGHQPQHF
>.|TRBJ1-1|TRBV5-1|TRBD1
TGCGCCAGCAGCCCGGGGACAGCGGGTGGCACTGAAGCTTTCTTT
CASSPGTAGGTEAFF
>.|TRBJ1-3|TRBV12-3/TRBV12-4|.
TGTGCCAGCACCCCGAGTGAGGTCACCATATATTTT
CASTPSEVTIYF
>.|TRBJ1-2|TRBV25-1|.
TGTGCCAGCAGTGAATTGGGGGCGGCAGGGGTTACCTATGGCTACACCTTC
CASSELGAAGVTYGYTF
>.|TRBJ1-4|TRBV20-1|TRBD1
TGCAGTGCTAGTTCCGGACAGGGTCGGGAAAAACTGTTTTTT
CSASSGQGREKLFF
>.|TRBJ2-2|TRBV27|TRBD1
TGTGCCAGCAGTAGGACAGGGAACACCGGGGAGCTGTTTTTT
CASSRTGNTGELFF